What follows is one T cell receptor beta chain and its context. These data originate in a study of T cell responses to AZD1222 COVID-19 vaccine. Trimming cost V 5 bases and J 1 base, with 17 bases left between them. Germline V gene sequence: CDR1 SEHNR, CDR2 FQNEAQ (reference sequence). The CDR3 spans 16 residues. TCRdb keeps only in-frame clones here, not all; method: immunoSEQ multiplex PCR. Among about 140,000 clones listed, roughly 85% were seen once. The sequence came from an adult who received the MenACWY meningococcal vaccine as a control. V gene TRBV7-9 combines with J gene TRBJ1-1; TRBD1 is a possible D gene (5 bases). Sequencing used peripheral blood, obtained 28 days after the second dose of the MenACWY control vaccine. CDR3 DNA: TGTGCCAGCAGCGTTAGGGGCCGGTCGGGGAACACTGAAGCTTTCTTT. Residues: CASSVRGRSGNTEAFF. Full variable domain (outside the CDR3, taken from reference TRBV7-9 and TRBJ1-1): DTGVSQNPRHKITKRGQNVTFRCDPISEHNRLYWYRQTLGQGPEFLTYFQNEAQLEKSRLLSDRFSAERPKGSFSTLEIQRTEQGDSAMYLCASSVRGRSGNTEAFFGQGTRLTVV.